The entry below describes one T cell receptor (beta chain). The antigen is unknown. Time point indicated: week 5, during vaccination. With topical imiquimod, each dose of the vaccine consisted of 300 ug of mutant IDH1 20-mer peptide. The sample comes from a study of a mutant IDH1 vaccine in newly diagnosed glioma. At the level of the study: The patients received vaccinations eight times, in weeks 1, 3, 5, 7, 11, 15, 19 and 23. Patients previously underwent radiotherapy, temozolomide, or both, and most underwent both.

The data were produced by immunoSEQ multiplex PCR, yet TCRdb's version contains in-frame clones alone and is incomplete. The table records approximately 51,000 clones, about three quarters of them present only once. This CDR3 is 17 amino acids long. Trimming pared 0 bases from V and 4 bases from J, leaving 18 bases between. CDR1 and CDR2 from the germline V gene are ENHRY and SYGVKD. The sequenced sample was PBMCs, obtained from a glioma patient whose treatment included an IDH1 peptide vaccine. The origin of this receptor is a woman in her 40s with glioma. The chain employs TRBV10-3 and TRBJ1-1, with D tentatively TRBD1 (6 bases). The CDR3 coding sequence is TGTGCCATCAGTGAGTCGAGGGGGTGGGCATCGGTCACTGAAGCTTTCTTT. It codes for CAISESRGWASVTEAFF.